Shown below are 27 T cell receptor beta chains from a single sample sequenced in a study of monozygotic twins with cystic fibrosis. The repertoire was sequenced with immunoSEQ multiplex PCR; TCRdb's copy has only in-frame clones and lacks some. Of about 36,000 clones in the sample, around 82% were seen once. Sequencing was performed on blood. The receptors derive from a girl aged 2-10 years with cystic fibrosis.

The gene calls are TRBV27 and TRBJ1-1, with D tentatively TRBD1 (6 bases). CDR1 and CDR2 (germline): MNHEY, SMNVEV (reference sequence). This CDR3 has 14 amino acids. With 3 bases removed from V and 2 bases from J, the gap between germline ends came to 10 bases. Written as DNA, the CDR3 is TGTGCCAGCAGTTTCGGACAGAGAAACACTGAAGCTTTCTTT. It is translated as CASSFGQRNTEAFF.

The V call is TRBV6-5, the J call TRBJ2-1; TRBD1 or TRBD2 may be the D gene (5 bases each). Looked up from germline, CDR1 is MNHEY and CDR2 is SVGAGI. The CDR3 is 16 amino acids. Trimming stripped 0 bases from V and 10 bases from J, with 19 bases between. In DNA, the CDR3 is TGTGCCAGCAGTTACTCGATTTTTGGCTCATGGGGGGAGCAGTTCTTC. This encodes CASSYSIFGSWGEQFF.

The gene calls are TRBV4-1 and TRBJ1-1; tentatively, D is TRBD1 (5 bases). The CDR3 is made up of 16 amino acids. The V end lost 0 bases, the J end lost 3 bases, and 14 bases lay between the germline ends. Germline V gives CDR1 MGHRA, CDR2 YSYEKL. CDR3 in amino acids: CASSQDGGMRDTEAFF. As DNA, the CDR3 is TGCGCCAGCAGCCAAGATGGGGGAATGAGGGACACTGAAGCTTTCTTT.

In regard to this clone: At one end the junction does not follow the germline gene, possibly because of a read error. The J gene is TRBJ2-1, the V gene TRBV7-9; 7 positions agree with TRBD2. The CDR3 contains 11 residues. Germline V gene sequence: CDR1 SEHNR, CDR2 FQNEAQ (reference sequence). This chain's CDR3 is CASSLAEDQFF. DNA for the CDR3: TGTGCCAGCAGCCTAGCGGAAGACCAGTTCTTC. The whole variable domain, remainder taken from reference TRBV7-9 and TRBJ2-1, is DTGVSQNPRHKITKRGQNVTFRCDPISEHNRLYWYRQTLGQGPEFLTYFQNEAQLEKSRLLSDRFSAERPKGSFSTLEIQRTEQGDSAMYLCASSLAEDQFFGPGTRLTVL.

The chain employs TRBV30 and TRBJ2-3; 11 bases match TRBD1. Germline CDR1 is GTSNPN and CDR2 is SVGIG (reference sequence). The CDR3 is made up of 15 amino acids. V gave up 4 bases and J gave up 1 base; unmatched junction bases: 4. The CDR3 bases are TGTGCCTGGAAGGGGACAGGGGGTGGCACAGATACGCAGTATTTT. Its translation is CAWKGTGGGTDTQYF.

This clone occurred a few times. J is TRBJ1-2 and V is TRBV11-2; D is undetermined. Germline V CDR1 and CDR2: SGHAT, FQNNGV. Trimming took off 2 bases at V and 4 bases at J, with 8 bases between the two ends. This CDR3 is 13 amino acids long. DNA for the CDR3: TGTGCCAGCAGCTTACAGCCGATCTATGGCTACACCTTC. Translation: CASSLQPIYGYTF.

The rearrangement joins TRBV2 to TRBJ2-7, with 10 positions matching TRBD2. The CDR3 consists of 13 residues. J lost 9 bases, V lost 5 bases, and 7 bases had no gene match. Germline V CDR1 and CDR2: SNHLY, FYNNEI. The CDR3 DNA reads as TGTGCCAGCAGTAATGTGTGGACTAGCGGGCAGTACTTC. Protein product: CASSNVWTSGQYF.

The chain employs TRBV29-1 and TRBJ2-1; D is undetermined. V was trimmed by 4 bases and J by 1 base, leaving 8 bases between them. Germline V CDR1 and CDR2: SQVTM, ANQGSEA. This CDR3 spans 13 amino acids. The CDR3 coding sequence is TGCAGCGTTGGACGGAAGTCCTACAATGAGCAGTTCTTC. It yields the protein CSVGRKSYNEQFF.

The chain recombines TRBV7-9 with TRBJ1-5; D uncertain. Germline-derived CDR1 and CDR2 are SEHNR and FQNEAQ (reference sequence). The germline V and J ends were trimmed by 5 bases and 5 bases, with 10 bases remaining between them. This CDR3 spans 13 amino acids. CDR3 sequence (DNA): TGTGCCAGCAGCCCGCGGGTAGATCAGCCCCAGCATTTT. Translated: CASSPRVDQPQHF.

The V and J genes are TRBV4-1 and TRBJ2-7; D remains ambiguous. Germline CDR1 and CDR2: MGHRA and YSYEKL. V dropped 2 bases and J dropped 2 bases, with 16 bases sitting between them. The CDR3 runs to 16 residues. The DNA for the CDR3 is TGCGCCAGCAGCCAATCGATCGGCTTTATCGCCTACGAGCAGTACTTC. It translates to CASSQSIGFIAYEQYF.

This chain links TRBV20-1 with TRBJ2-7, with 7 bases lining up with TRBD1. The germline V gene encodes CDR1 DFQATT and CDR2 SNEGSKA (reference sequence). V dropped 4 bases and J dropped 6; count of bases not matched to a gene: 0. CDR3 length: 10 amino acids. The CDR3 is CSATGGEQYF. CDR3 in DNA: TGCAGTGCTACAGGGGGCGAGCAGTACTTC.

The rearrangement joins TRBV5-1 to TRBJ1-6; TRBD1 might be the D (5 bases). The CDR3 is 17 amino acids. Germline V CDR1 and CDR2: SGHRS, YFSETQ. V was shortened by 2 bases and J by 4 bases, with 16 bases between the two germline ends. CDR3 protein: CASSFGGKEGYNSPLHF. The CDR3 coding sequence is TGCGCCAGCAGCTTCGGAGGGAAGGAGGGGTATAATTCACCCCTCCACTTT. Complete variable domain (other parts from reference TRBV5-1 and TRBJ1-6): KAGVTQTPRYLIKTRGQQVTLSCSPISGHRSVSWYQQTPGQGLQFLFEYFSETQRNKGNFPGRFSGRQFSNSRSEMNVSTLELGDSALYLCASSFGGKEGYNSPLHFGNGTRLTVT.

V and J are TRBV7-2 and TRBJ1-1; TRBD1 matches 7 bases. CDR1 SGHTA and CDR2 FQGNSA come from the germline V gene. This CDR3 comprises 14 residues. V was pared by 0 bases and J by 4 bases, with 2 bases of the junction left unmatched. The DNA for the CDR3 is TGTGCCAGCAGCTTAGCGACAGGGTCCACTGAAGCTTTCTTT. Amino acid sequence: CASSLATGSTEAFF. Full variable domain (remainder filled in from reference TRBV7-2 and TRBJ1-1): GAGVSQSPSNKVTEKGKDVELRCDPISGHTALYWYRQSLGQGLEFLIYFQGNSAPDKSGLPSDRFSAERTGGSVSTLTIQRTQQEDSAVYLCASSLATGSTEAFFGQGTRLTVV.

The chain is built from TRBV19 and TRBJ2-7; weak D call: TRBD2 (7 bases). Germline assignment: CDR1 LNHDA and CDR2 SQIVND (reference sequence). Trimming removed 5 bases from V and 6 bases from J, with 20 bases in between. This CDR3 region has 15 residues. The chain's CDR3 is CASSVAGGGGGEQYF. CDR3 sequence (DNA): TGTGCCAGTAGTGTGGCCGGGGGAGGGGGTGGCGAGCAGTACTTC.

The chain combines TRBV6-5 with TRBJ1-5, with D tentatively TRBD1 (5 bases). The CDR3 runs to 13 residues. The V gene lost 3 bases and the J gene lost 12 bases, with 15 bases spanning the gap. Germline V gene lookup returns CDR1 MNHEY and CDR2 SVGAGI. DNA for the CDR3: TGTGCCAGCAGTTATTCTTTTGTGACAGACCAGCATTTT. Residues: CASSYSFVTDQHF.

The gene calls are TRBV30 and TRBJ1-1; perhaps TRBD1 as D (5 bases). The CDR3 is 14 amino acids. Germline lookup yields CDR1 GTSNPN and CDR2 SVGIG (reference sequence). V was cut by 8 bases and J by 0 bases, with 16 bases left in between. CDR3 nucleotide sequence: TGTGCCGGTGAGTGGGGGGTACTGAACACTGAAGCTTTCTTT. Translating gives CAGEWGVLNTEAFF. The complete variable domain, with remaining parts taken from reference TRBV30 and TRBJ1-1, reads SQTIHQWPATLVQPVGSPLSLECTVEGTSNPNLYWYRQAAGRGLQLLFYSVGIGQISSEVPQNLSASRPQDRQFILSSKKLLLSDSGFYLCAGEWGVLNTEAFFGQGTRLTVV.

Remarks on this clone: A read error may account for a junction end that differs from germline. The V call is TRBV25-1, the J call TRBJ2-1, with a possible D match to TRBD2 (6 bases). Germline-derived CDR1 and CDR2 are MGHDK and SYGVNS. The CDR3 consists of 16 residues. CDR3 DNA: TGTGCCAGCAGTGACCCTAGCGCGGACCTCTACACTGAGCAGTTCTTC. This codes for CASSDPSADLYTEQFF.

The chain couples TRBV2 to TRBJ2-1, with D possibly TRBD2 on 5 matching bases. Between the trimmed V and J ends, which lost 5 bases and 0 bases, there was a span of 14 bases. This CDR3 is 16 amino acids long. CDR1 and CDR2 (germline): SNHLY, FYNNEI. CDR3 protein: CASSLVMGVSYNEQFF. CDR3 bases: TGTGCCAGCAGTCTGGTAATGGGAGTCTCCTACAATGAGCAGTTCTTC.

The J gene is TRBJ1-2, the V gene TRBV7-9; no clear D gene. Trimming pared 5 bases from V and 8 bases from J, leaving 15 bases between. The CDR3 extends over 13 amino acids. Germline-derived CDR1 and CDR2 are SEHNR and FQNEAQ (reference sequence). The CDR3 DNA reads TGTGCCAGCAGCCCTGGGAGGGTAGGGGGCTACACCTTC. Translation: CASSPGRVGGYTF. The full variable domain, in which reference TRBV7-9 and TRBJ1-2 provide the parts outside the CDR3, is DTGVSQNPRHKITKRGQNVTFRCDPISEHNRLYWYRQTLGQGPEFLTYFQNEAQLEKSRLLSDRFSAERPKGSFSTLEIQRTEQGDSAMYLCASSPGRVGGYTFGSGTRLTVV.

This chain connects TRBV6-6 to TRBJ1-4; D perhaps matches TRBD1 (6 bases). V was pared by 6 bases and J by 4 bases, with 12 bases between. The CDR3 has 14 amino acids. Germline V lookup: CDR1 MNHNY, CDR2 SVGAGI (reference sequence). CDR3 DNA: TGTGCCAGCAGCTACAGGGTTTTTAATGAAAAACTGTTTTTT. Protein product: CASSYRVFNEKLFF.

CDR3 in amino acids: CASSQHTGWTEAFF. CDR3 DNA: TGTGCCAGCAGTCAACATACAGGGTGGACTGAAGCTTTCTTT. The chain is built from TRBV6-5 and TRBJ1-1; tentative D call: TRBD1 (6 bases). The V end was cut by 5 bases, the J end by 5 bases, with 15 bases between. Germline-derived CDR1 and CDR2 are MNHEY and SVGAGI. The length of the CDR3 is 14 residues.

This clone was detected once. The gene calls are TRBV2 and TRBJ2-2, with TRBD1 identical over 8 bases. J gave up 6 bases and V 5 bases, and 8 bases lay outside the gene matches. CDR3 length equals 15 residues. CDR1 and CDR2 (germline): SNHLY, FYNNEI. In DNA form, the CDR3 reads TGTGCCAGCAGTAGGGGGACAGGTAGTCCCGGGGAGCTGTTTTTT. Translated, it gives CASSRGTGSPGELFF. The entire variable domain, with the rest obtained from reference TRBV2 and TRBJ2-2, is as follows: EPEVTQTPSHQVTQMGQEVILRCVPISNHLYFYWYRQILGQKVEFLVSFYNNEISEKSEIFDDQFSVERPDGSNFTLKIRSTKLEDSAMYFCASSRGTGSPGELFFGEGSRLTVL.

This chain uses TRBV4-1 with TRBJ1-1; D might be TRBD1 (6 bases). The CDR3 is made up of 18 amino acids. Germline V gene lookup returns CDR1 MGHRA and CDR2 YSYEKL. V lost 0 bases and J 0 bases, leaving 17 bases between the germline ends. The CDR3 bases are TGCGCCAGCAGCCAAGAAAGATTCACCGGGACACTGAACACTGAAGCTTTCTTT. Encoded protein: CASSQERFTGTLNTEAFF.

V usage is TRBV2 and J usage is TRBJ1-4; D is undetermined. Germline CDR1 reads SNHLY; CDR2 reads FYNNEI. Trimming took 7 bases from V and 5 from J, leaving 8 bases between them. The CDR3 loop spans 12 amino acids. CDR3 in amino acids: CASKWGNEKLFF. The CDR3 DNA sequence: TGTGCCAGCAAATGGGGAAATGAAAAACTGTTTTTT.

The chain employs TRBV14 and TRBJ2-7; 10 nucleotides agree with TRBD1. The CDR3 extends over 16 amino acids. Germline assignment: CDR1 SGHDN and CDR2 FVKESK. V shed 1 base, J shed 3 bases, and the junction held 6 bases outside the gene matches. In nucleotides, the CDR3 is TGTGCCAGCAGCCAAGTAGGGGACAGGGGAGACTACGAGCAGTACTTC. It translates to CASSQVGDRGDYEQYF. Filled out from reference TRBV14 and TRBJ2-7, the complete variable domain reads EAGVTQFPSHSVIEKGQTVTLRCDPISGHDNLYWYRRVMGKEIKFLLHFVKESKQDESGMPNNRFLAERTGGTYSTLKVQPAELEDSGVYFCASSQVGDRGDYEQYFGPGTRLTVT.

CDR3 residues: CASTGGNSYEQYF. Here the CDR3 DNA reads TGTGCCAGCACGGGGGGAAACTCCTACGAGCAGTACTTC. The chain has TRBV27 and TRBJ2-7; TRBD2 matches at 7 bases. With 7 bases clipped from V and 0 bases from J, the junction kept 3 bases outside the gene matches. In germline, CDR1 is MNHEY, CDR2 SMNVEV (reference sequence). This CDR3 is built from 13 residues.

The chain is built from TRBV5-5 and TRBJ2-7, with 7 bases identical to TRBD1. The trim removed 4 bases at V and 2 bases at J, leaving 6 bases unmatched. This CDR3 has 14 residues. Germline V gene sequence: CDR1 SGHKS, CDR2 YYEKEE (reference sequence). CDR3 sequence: CASSPTGNTYEQYF. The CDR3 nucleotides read TGTGCCAGCAGCCCGACAGGGAATACCTACGAGCAGTACTTC.